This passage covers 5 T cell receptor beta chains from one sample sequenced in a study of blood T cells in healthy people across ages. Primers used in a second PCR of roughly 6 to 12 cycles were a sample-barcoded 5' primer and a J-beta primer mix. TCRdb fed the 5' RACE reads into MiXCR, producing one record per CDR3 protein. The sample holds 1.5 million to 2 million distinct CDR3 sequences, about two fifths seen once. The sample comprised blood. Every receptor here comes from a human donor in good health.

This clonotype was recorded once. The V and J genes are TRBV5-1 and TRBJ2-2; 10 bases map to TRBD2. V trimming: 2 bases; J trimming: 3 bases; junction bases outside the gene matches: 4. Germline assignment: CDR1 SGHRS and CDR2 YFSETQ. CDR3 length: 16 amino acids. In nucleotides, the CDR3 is TGCGCCAGCAGCTTAGCGGGGGGGCCCGACACCGGGGAGCTGTTTTTT. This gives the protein CASSLAGGPDTGELFF.

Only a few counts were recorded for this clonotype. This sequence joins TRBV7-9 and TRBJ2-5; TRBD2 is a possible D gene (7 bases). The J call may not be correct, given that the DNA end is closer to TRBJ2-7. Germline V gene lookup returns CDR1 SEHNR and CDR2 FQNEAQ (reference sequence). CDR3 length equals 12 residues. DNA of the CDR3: TGTGCCAGCATAGGGGGGGCCTACGAGCAGTACTTC. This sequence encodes CASIGGAYEQYF.

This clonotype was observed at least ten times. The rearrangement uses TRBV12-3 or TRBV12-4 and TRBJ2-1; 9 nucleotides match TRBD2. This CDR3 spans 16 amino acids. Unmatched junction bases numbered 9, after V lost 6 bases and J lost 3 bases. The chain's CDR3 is CASSPSAGGLYNEQFF. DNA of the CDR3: TGTGCCAGCAGCCCCTCAGCGGGGGGCCTCTACAATGAGCAGTTCTTC.

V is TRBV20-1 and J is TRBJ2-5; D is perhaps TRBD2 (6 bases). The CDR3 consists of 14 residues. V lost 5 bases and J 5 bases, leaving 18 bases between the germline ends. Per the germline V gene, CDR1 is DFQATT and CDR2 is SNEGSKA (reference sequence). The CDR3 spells CSASIGGVRETQYF. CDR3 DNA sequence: TGCAGTGCTTCTATTGGCGGGGTTAGGGAGACCCAGTACTTC.

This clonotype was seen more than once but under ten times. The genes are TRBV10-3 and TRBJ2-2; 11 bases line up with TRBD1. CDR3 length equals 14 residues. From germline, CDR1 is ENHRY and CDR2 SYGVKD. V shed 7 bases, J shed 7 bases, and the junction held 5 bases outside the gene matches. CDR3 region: CAITRGQGDGELFF. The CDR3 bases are TGTGCCATCACACGGGGACAGGGGGACGGGGAGCTGTTTTTT.